The next 20 T cell receptor beta chains were all read from a single sample in a study of Graves' ophthalmopathy and Graves' hyperthyroidism. Amplifying from RNA transcripts, the study obtained TCR beta CDR3 regions. Investigators did first-round RT-PCR with HTBI primers, then second-round multiplex PCR. MiXCR, run by TCRdb on the multiplex PCR reads, gives a single entry per CDR3 protein. The sample carries around 400,000 distinct CDR3 sequences, 15% to 20% recorded once. Sequenced material: peripheral blood. These TCRs come from a young woman with Graves' ophthalmopathy.

This clonotype was seen at least ten times. The J gene is TRBJ1-1, the V gene TRBV29-1; the match to TRBD1 covers 8 bases. Germline V CDR1 and CDR2: SQVTM, ANQGSEA. CDR3 length: 13 amino acids. V was clipped by 5 bases and J by 1 base; unmatched bases: 3. DNA of the CDR3: TGCAGCGTTTTCGGACAGGGGAACACTGAAGCTTTCTTT. The encoded protein is CSVFGQGNTEAFF.

This clonotype showed up many times. V gene TRBV9 combines with J gene TRBJ2-7, with D perhaps TRBD1 or TRBD2 (5 bases each). Germline V gene data show CDR1 as SGDLS and CDR2 as YYNGEE. V was pared by 4 bases and J by 5 bases, with 13 bases between. This CDR3 comprises 13 residues. This CDR3 reads CASSLWDQDEQYF. In DNA, the CDR3 is TGTGCCAGCAGCTTATGGGACCAGGACGAGCAGTACTTC.

This rearrangement joins TRBV24-1 to TRBJ2-7; D not certain. Germline values: CDR1 KGHDR, CDR2 SFDVKD. This CDR3 is built from 12 residues. Trimming took 1 base from V and 9 from J, leaving 9 bases between them. This chain's CDR3 is CATSDLTAVQYF. In DNA, the CDR3 is TGTGCCACCAGTGATTTAACGGCAGTGCAGTACTTC.

The chain couples TRBV6-1 to TRBJ2-4; D ambiguous. V dropped 6 bases and J dropped 1 base, with 10 bases sitting between them. CDR1 and CDR2 (germline): MNHNS, SASEGT. The CDR3 is 14 residues long. This chain's CDR3 is CASRRTVAKNIQYF. CDR3 bases: TGTGCCAGCAGACGGACCGTCGCCAAAAACATTCAGTACTTC.

This clonotype showed up many times. The J gene is TRBJ2-2, the V gene TRBV27; D gene uncertain. CDR3 length: 12 amino acids. Germline CDR1 is MNHEY and CDR2 is SMNVEV (reference sequence). Trimming took off 6 bases at V and 4 bases at J, with 6 bases between the two ends. The CDR3 DNA is TGTGCCAGCAGACCAGCCACCGGGGAGCTGTTTTTT. Residues: CASRPATGELFF.

This clonotype was counted ten times or more. This sequence joins TRBV28 and TRBJ1-5, with D possibly TRBD1 on 5 matching bases. V dropped 5 bases and J dropped 5 bases, with 13 bases sitting between them. The V gene's germline CDR1 is MDHEN and CDR2 SYDVKM. This CDR3 is 14 amino acids long. The CDR3 nucleotides read TGTGCCAGCAGTAACACTCGGGACTATCAGCCCCAGCATTTT. Translating gives CASSNTRDYQPQHF.

This clonotype came up many times. The J gene is TRBJ1-2, the V gene TRBV24-1; TRBD1 might be the D (5 bases). Germline assignment: CDR1 KGHDR and CDR2 SFDVKD. The V end was cut by 4 bases, the J end by 11 bases, with 16 bases between. The CDR3 is 13 residues long. CDR3 in DNA: TGTGCCACCAGTGAGGCGGGACGGGAGGGGTACACCTTC. It is translated as CATSEAGREGYTF.

This clonotype was picked up many times. The chain carries TRBV6-5 and TRBJ2-5; D gene uncertain. V shed 3 bases and J shed 5 bases, with 16 bases lying between them. This CDR3 has 15 residues. Per the germline V gene, CDR1 is MNHEY and CDR2 is SVGAGI. CDR3 sequence reads: CASSYFPKKDETQYF. The DNA for the CDR3 is TGTGCCAGCAGTTATTTCCCTAAGAAAGACGAGACCCAGTACTTC.

Many counts were recorded for this clonotype. CDR3 residues: CASSLFRAGANTEAFF. CDR3 bases: TGTGCCAGCAGCTTATTCAGGGCAGGGGCGAACACTGAAGCTTTCTTT. The chain links TRBV5-6 to TRBJ1-1; the D gene is possibly TRBD1 (6 bases). The CDR3 spans 16 residues. CDR1 is SGHDT, CDR2 YYEEEE, per germline. The V end was cut by 2 bases, the J end by 1 base, with 15 bases between.

This clonotype was seen a few times. V usage is TRBV7-2 and J usage is TRBJ2-7; TRBD1 aligns across 9 bases. The CDR3 contains 13 residues. CDR1 is SGHTA, CDR2 FQGNSA, per germline. V shed 8 bases, J shed 1 base, and the junction held 3 bases outside the gene matches. CDR3 coding DNA: TGTGCCAGCTTAGGACAGGGGTCCTACGAGCAGTACTTC. Translated: CASLGQGSYEQYF.

This clonotype has ten or more counts. The genes are TRBV27 and TRBJ2-7, with D possibly matching TRBD1 (5 bases). The V gene lost 3 bases and the J gene lost 4 bases, with 16 bases spanning the gap. In germline, CDR1 is MNHEY, CDR2 SMNVEV (reference sequence). CDR3 length: 15 amino acids. The CDR3 sequence is CASSLGGRSGYEQYF. Written as DNA, the CDR3 is TGTGCCAGCAGTTTGGGCGGCCGTTCAGGGTACGAGCAGTACTTC.

This clonotype was recorded many times. The rearrangement joins TRBV12-3 or TRBV12-4 to TRBJ1-2; D uncertain. The CDR3 totals 14 residues. Trimming shortened V by 7 bases and J by 3 bases, and 15 bases separated the two germline ends. The CDR3 region has the DNA TGTGCCAGCACCCCCAATGGGGTGTACTATGGCTACACCTTC. Translated, it gives CASTPNGVYYGYTF.

There are many counts of this clonotype. The chain uses TRBV6-1 and TRBJ2-5, with 10 nucleotides matching TRBD2. The CDR3 sequence is 15 residues long. V shed 4 bases, J shed 4 bases, and the junction held 6 bases outside the gene matches. Germline loops: CDR1 MNHNS, CDR2 SASEGT. CDR3 sequence (DNA): TGTGCCAGCAGTGCGGTAGCGGGGGGTGGAGAGACCCAGTACTTC. It translates to CASSAVAGGGETQYF.

This clonotype was picked up many times. The gene calls are TRBV11-3 and TRBJ1-1; D may be TRBD1 (6 bases). The CDR3 runs to 17 residues. Germline CDR1 reads SGHNT; CDR2 reads YENEEA. V lost 1 base and J lost 3, with 18 bases in between. The DNA for the CDR3 is TGTGCCAGCAGCTTAGGAGGATCACAGGGATATTACACTGAAGCTTTCTTT. Translation: CASSLGGSQGYYTEAFF.

This clonotype was seen repeatedly, ten times or more. The V and J genes are TRBV3-1 and TRBJ1-1; D may be TRBD1 (5 bases). The V and J ends lost 4 bases and 4 bases respectively, with 13 bases between them. The CDR3 contains 14 residues. Germline loops: CDR1 LGHDT, CDR2 YNNKEL (reference sequence). The CDR3 nucleotides read TGTGCCAGCAGCCGTCAGGGTGAAGGCACTGAAGCTTTCTTT. It translates to CASSRQGEGTEAFF.

This clonotype was seen only a few times. V is TRBV30 and J is TRBJ2-3, with 8 bases matching TRBD1. Per germline, CDR1 GTSNPN and CDR2 SVGIG (reference sequence). The V segment lost 2 bases and the J segment 4 bases; nucleotides outside the gene matches: 2. The CDR3 is made up of 13 amino acids. CDR3 sequence (DNA): TGTGCCTGGAGTCTACAGGGGGCAGATACGCAGTATTTT. Protein product: CAWSLQGADTQYF.

This chain's CDR3 is CAWSHGTGDYEQYF. CDR3 nucleotide sequence: TGTGCCTGGAGTCACGGGACAGGAGACTACGAGCAGTACTTC. The chain employs TRBV30 and TRBJ2-7; TRBD1 matches 8 bases. Trimming took 2 bases from V and 3 from J; bases not matched to a gene: 6. The CDR3 runs to 14 residues. Germline V lookup: CDR1 GTSNPN, CDR2 SVGIG (reference sequence).

In its sample, this clonotype was seen many times. The rearrangement joins TRBV5-1 to TRBJ2-7; no clear D gene. Germline assignment: CDR1 SGHRS and CDR2 YFSETQ. The CDR3 runs 18 residues. The V end lost 0 bases, the J end lost 1 base, and 20 bases lay between the germline ends. DNA of the CDR3: TGCGCCAGCAGCTTGGGGATCAGCCCCACAGCTGGTTCCTACGAGCAGTACTTC. Translated, it gives CASSLGISPTAGSYEQYF.

This clonotype was counted at least ten times. The CDR3: CASRRKWVAGGQETQYF. DNA of the CDR3: TGTGCCAGCAGAAGAAAATGGGTGGCAGGGGGCCAAGAGACCCAGTACTTC. V is TRBV6-1 and J is TRBJ2-5; 7 bases fit TRBD1. This CDR3 region has 17 residues. V was clipped by 6 bases and J by 1 base; unmatched bases: 14. The V gene's germline CDR1 is MNHNS and CDR2 SASEGT.

This clonotype was counted many times. The rearrangement uses TRBV5-6 and TRBJ1-1; perhaps TRBD1 as D (5 bases). Trimming removed 4 bases at V and 0 bases at J, with 10 bases between. Germline-derived CDR1 and CDR2 are SGHDT and YYEEEE. The CDR3 sequence is 14 residues long. The CDR3 loop is CASSRRQLNTEAFF. For the CDR3, the DNA is TGTGCCAGCAGCAGGAGACAGTTGAACACTGAAGCTTTCTTT.